This T cell receptor beta chain was sequenced for a study of blood T cell repertoires in COVID-19. Across the study: T cells, B-cell-depleted T cells, or PBMCs supplied cDNA or gDNA.

Original analysis: Amplification with reference gene primers provided the estimates of nucleated cell counts. Clones were sequenced by immunoSEQ multiplex PCR, and TCRdb holds only the in-frame ones, with some missing. V and J calls and clone size are copied from that table; D and trimming were computed from the DNA. The data contain roughly 67,000 clones, approximately 94% of them singletons. CDR1 and CDR2 (germline): MNHEY, SMNVEV (reference sequence). The length of the CDR3 is 14 residues. V lost 4 bases and J 1 base, leaving 9 bases between the germline ends. The V and J genes are TRBV27 and TRBJ2-3; tentative D call: TRBD2 (5 bases). The origin of this receptor is a man in his 70s with active COVID-19. The sequenced sample consisted of peripheral blood. The CDR3 nucleotides read TGTGCCAGCAGTTCTGGACTGGGCACAGATACGCAGTATTTT. This codes for CASSSGLGTDTQYF.